Shown below are 15 T cell receptor beta chains from a single sample sequenced in a study of blood T cell repertoires in COVID-19. The table came from immunoSEQ multiplex PCR; TCRdb's copy has only in-frame clones and leaves some out. The table has some 110,000 clones, 60% to 85% seen once; the top ten hold 5.5% to 7%. Sequenced input: peripheral blood. The origin of the receptors is a man aged 65-85 years with acute or convalescent COVID-19.

The V and J genes are TRBV7-2 and TRBJ2-5; weak D call: TRBD1 (7 bases). The V gene's germline CDR1 is SGHTA and CDR2 FQGNSA. Trimming took off 3 bases at V and 0 bases at J, with 11 bases between the two ends. This CDR3 region has 15 residues. This CDR3 reads CASSFFRGDQETQYF. DNA for the CDR3: TGTGCCAGCAGCTTCTTCAGGGGGGACCAAGAGACCCAGTACTTC.

CDR3 coding DNA: TGCGCCAGCAGCTTGGAGCGGGGGGGATCAGATACGCAGTATTTT. It is translated as CASSLERGGSDTQYF. The rearrangement joins TRBV5-1 to TRBJ2-3, with 10 bases identical to TRBD2. The V and J ends lost 0 bases and 4 bases, in that order; junction bases with no gene match: 2. This CDR3 has 15 amino acids. Germline CDR1 is SGHRS and CDR2 is YFSETQ.

The chain couples TRBV27 to TRBJ2-7, with D possibly being TRBD2 (5 bases). This CDR3 contains 15 residues. The germline gives CDR1 MNHEY, CDR2 SMNVEV (reference sequence). Trimming shortened V by 5 bases and J by 1 base, and 15 bases separated the two germline ends. CDR3 in DNA: TGTGCCAGCAGTCCCCGGACTGATCATTCCTACGAGCAGTACTTC. It encodes CASSPRTDHSYEQYF.

This clone was detected only once. V usage is TRBV28 and J usage is TRBJ2-2; 11 bases line up with TRBD2. The CDR3 sequence is 22 residues long. Losses at the gene ends were 4 bases for V and 7 bases for J; bases not matched to a gene: 26. Germline V gene sequence: CDR1 MDHEN, CDR2 SYDVKM. CDR3: CASSSPGGRLAGGREGLGELFF. The CDR3, as DNA: TGTGCCAGCAGTTCCCCCGGTGGGCGGCTAGCGGGGGGACGCGAGGGGCTCGGGGAGCTGTTTTTT.

J is TRBJ2-7 and V is TRBV3-1 (or the pseudogene TRBV3-2), with 7 bases fitting TRBD2. The CDR3 loop spans 13 amino acids. Looked up from germline, CDR1 is LGHDT and CDR2 is YNNKEL (reference sequence). The trim removed 2 bases at V and 7 bases at J, leaving 5 bases unmatched. This CDR3 reads CASSQNSGGEQYF. As DNA, the CDR3 is TGTGCCAGCAGCCAAAACTCGGGGGGAGAGCAGTACTTC.

This chain connects TRBV18 to TRBJ2-5, with 8 bases lining up with TRBD1. V trimming: 5 bases; J trimming: 5 bases; junction bases outside the gene matches: 4. The CDR3 is 13 amino acids. The germline V gene has CDR1 KGHSH and CDR2 LQKENI. The CDR3 is CASSSGQGETQYF. In DNA, the CDR3 is TGTGCCAGCTCATCAGGACAGGGTGAGACCCAGTACTTC.

This clone was found a few times. The gene calls are TRBV6-5 and TRBJ2-7; tentatively, D is TRBD2 (7 bases). Trimming took 2 bases from V and 0 from J, leaving 14 bases between them. Germline CDR1 is MNHEY and CDR2 is SVGAGI. CDR3 length equals 16 residues. CDR3 amino acids: CASSYGGAAFSYEQYF. In DNA, the CDR3 is TGTGCCAGCAGTTACGGGGGGGCTGCGTTCTCCTACGAGCAGTACTTC.

The DNA of the CDR3 is TGTGCCACCAGCAGAGATATGGGCAGGGGAGAAAAACTGTTTTTT. Residues: CATSRDMGRGEKLFF. The rearrangement links TRBV15 to TRBJ1-4, with D possibly TRBD1 on 6 matching bases. Trimming left V 0 bases short and J 8 bases short, with 13 bases between. CDR1 and CDR2 (germline): LNHNV, YYDKDF (reference sequence). The CDR3 totals 15 residues.

The V gene is TRBV11-1, the J gene TRBJ1-1; D perhaps matches TRBD1 (5 bases). With 0 bases removed from V and 6 bases from J, the gap between germline ends came to 11 bases. Germline loops: CDR1 SGHAT, CDR2 FQDESV (reference sequence). This CDR3 is 14 amino acids long. In DNA, the CDR3 is TGTGCCAGCAGCTTAGCCCCCCAGGGATCTGAAGCTTTCTTT. Amino acids: CASSLAPQGSEAFF.

V is TRBV2 and J is TRBJ1-5, with a tentative D call TRBD1 (6 bases). The CDR3 is 14 amino acids. Germline CDR1 reads SNHLY; CDR2 reads FYNNEI. Trimming removed 4 bases at V and 4 bases at J, with 11 bases between. For the CDR3, the DNA is TGTGCCAGCAGTGGGGGGCCACAAAATCAGCCCCAGCATTTT. This encodes CASSGGPQNQPQHF.

The genes are TRBV19 and TRBJ1-5; tentative D call: TRBD1 (5 bases). Per the germline V gene, CDR1 is LNHDA and CDR2 is SQIVND (reference sequence). The germline V and J ends were trimmed by 7 bases and 7 bases, with 11 bases remaining between them. This CDR3 comprises 12 residues. CDR3 DNA sequence: TGTGCCAGTAAGGCAGGGCAACAGCCCCAGCATTTT. It is translated as CASKAGQQPQHF.

By its share, this clone is medium-sized. The V gene is TRBV27, the J gene TRBJ2-1; TRBD2 aligns across 9 bases. Germline loops: CDR1 MNHEY, CDR2 SMNVEV (reference sequence). Trimming took 0 bases from V and 9 from J; bases not matched to a gene: 12. The CDR3 extends over 17 amino acids. The CDR3 sequence: CASSLSPSGLALGEQFF. The CDR3 DNA is TGTGCCAGCAGTTTATCCCCGTCCGGACTAGCGTTGGGTGAGCAGTTCTTC.

The rearrangement links TRBV5-6 to TRBJ2-6, with 9 bases lining up with TRBD1. Per the germline V gene, CDR1 is SGHDT and CDR2 is YYEEEE. Trimming cost V 2 bases and J 0 bases; bases outside gene matches: 3. CDR3 length equals 17 residues. Here the CDR3 reads CASSFGTGISGANVLTF. In DNA, the CDR3 is TGTGCCAGCAGCTTTGGGACAGGGATCTCTGGGGCCAACGTCCTGACTTTC.

The V call is TRBV6-5, the J call TRBJ2-7; the D gene is possibly TRBD1 (5 bases). This CDR3 has 13 amino acids. The V gene lost 5 bases and the J gene lost 5 bases, with 13 bases spanning the gap. Germline assignment: CDR1 MNHEY and CDR2 SVGAGI. In DNA, the CDR3 is TGTGCCAGCAGTCAGCCCACCAGGGACGAGCAGTACTTC. Its translation: CASSQPTRDEQYF.

This clone was detected once. The rearrangement uses TRBV5-4 and TRBJ2-3; 7 bases map to TRBD1. V lost 3 bases and J lost 1; bases outside the gene matches: 2. This CDR3 is 14 amino acids long. Germline V lookup: CDR1 SGHNT, CDR2 YYREEE (reference sequence). The CDR3 here is CASSYGQGTDTQYF. CDR3 coding DNA: TGTGCCAGCAGCTATGGACAGGGCACAGATACGCAGTATTTT.